Following are 27 T cell receptor beta chains from one sample sequenced in a study of shared clonotypes between healthy human individuals. The table came from immunoSEQ multiplex PCR; TCRdb's copy has only in-frame clones and leaves some out. The profile shows approximately 2.1 million clones, 85% to 95% of them singletons. Sequencing was carried out using naive CD4+ T cells from PBMCs. Subset given: CD45RA+ positively selected. The receptor source for this set is a man between 18 and 35 years old in good health. Some clones in this sample may be carry-over from other donors' samples.

Details on this clone: This sample also contains other DNA sequences that code for the same CDR3. The chain joins TRBV28 to TRBJ2-2; D gene uncertain. The germline gives CDR1 MDHEN, CDR2 SYDVKM. The CDR3 has 13 residues. V was pared by 3 bases and J by 6 bases, with 8 bases between. The CDR3 loop reads CASSLRVPGELFF. CDR3 nucleotides: TGTGCCAGCAGTTTGAGAGTTCCCGGGGAGCTGTTTTTT. Complete variable domain (other parts from reference TRBV28 and TRBJ2-2): DVKVTQSSRYLVKRTGEKVFLECVQDMDHENMFWYRQDPGLGLRLIYFSYDVKMKEKGDIPEGYSVSREKKERFSLILESASTNQTSMYLCASSLRVPGELFFGEGSRLTVL.

This clone was detected a few times. V gene TRBV19 combines with J gene TRBJ1-1; no clear D. The germline V and J ends were trimmed by 11 bases and 8 bases, with 6 bases remaining between them. Germline CDR1 LNHDA, CDR2 SQIVND (reference sequence). The CDR3 is made up of 8 amino acids. The DNA for the CDR3 is TGTGCCGCGAGGGAAGCTTTCTTT. It encodes CAAREAFF.

The rearrangement joins TRBV7-2 to TRBJ2-7, with TRBD1 matching 9 bases. J gave up 4 bases and V 2 bases, and 6 bases lay outside the gene matches. The CDR3 contains 15 residues. Germline CDR1 reads SGHTA; CDR2 reads FQGNSA. Here the CDR3 reads CASSLSTGGWYEQYF. The CDR3 DNA reads TGTGCCAGCAGCTTATCCACAGGGGGCTGGTACGAGCAGTACTTC.

Points on this clone: Other nucleotide sequences in the sample specify the same CDR3. The genes are TRBV6-5 and TRBJ2-7; 13 nucleotides agree with TRBD2. The CDR3 consists of 14 residues. J was trimmed by 3 bases and V by 6 bases; bases with no gene match: 2. Germline CDR1 and CDR2: MNHEY and SVGAGI. The CDR3: CASRRLAGGYEQYF. The CDR3 DNA sequence: TGTGCCAGCAGACGACTAGCGGGAGGCTACGAGCAGTACTTC.

CDR3 DNA sequence: TGCGCCAGCAGGGTAACTGGGGGGGATGAAAAACTGTTTTTT. It encodes CASRVTGGDEKLFF. This chain uses TRBV10-2 with TRBJ1-4; weak D call: TRBD1 (5 bases). Trimming stripped 6 bases from V and 6 bases from J, with 14 bases between. The CDR3 loop spans 14 amino acids. Per germline, CDR1 WSHSY and CDR2 SAAADI.

J is TRBJ1-5 and V is TRBV28, with a possible D match to TRBD1 (6 bases). Germline CDR1 reads MDHEN; CDR2 reads SYDVKM. Trimming cost V 6 bases and J 7 bases, with 19 bases left between them. CDR3 size: 15 residues. The CDR3 region has the DNA TGTGCCAGCAGCCCTGCATGGGGGGCAGGGCAGCCCCAGCATTTT. Its protein is CASSPAWGAGQPQHF.

The rearrangement joins TRBV27 to TRBJ1-3; no definite D call. Trimming left V 3 bases short and J 2 bases short, with 11 bases between. The germline gives CDR1 MNHEY, CDR2 SMNVEV (reference sequence). The CDR3 loop spans 15 amino acids. Written as DNA, the CDR3 is TGTGCCAGCAGTTTGTCCCGGTATCCTGGAAACACCATATATTTT. Protein product: CASSLSRYPGNTIYF.

The rearrangement links TRBV4-3 to TRBJ2-1; TRBD1 agrees at 10 bases. CDR1 LGHNA and CDR2 YSLEER come from the germline V gene. The CDR3 consists of 15 residues. J lost 6 bases, V lost 2 bases, and 4 bases had no gene match. CDR3 amino acids: CASSQLRTGGNEQFF. Here the CDR3 DNA reads TGCGCCAGCAGCCAACTCCGGACAGGGGGCAATGAGCAGTTCTTC.

J is TRBJ1-1 and V is TRBV5-1; D is undetermined. The CDR3 contains 16 residues. V was clipped by 0 bases and J by 0 bases, with 12 bases between them. Germline-derived CDR1 and CDR2 are SGHRS and YFSETQ. CDR3 DNA sequence: TGCGCCAGCAGCTTGGGTTCCGCACCATTGAACACTGAAGCTTTCTTT. Translation gives CASSLGSAPLNTEAFF.

The V gene is TRBV27, the J gene TRBJ2-3, with a weak D call TRBD2 (6 bases). Per the germline V gene, CDR1 is MNHEY and CDR2 is SMNVEV (reference sequence). The CDR3 contains 14 residues. With 3 bases removed from V and 3 bases from J, the gap between germline ends came to 10 bases. CDR3 amino acids: CASSFSGRTDTQYF. The CDR3 DNA sequence: TGTGCCAGCAGTTTTAGCGGTCGGACAGATACGCAGTATTTT.

This clone was counted once. CDR3 sequence: CASSPIQGTPYEQYF. The CDR3 DNA follows: TGTGCCAGCAGCCCGATACAGGGTACGCCCTACGAGCAGTACTTC. The chain couples TRBV11-2 to TRBJ2-7, with D tentatively TRBD1 (6 bases). The CDR3 has 15 residues. In germline, CDR1 is SGHAT, CDR2 FQNNGV. V was trimmed by 5 bases and J by 2 bases, leaving 16 bases between them.

The J gene is TRBJ2-2, the V gene TRBV11-2; possibly TRBD1 for D (6 bases). The CDR3 loop spans 19 amino acids. V was clipped by 2 bases and J by 0 bases, with 19 bases between them. CDR1 SGHAT and CDR2 FQNNGV come from the germline V gene. The CDR3 sequence: CASSLLLSSRTANTGELFF. CDR3 nucleotide sequence: TGTGCCAGCAGCTTATTGCTGTCGTCCAGGACAGCGAACACCGGGGAGCTGTTTTTT. Drawing the rest from reference TRBV11-2 and TRBJ2-2, the complete variable domain is EAGVAQSPRYKIIEKRQSVAFWCNPISGHATLYWYQQILGQGPKLLIQFQNNGVVDDSQLPKDRFSAERLKGVDSTLKIQPAKLEDSAVYLCASSLLLSSRTANTGELFFGEGSRLTVL.

For this clone: Other DNA sequences of this sample code for an identical CDR3. This chain's CDR3 is CASSLDRGNTEAFF. DNA of the CDR3: TGCGCCAGCAGCTTAGACAGGGGCAACACTGAAGCTTTCTTT. The chain joins TRBV5-1 to TRBJ1-1; 8 nucleotides match TRBD1. Unmatched junction bases numbered 2, after V lost 2 bases and J lost 2 bases. The CDR3 is 14 amino acids. Germline V gene lookup returns CDR1 SGHRS and CDR2 YFSETQ.

The J gene is TRBJ1-2, the V gene TRBV7-9; TRBD1 matches at 10 bases. Germline V gene lookup returns CDR1 SEHNR and CDR2 FQNEAQ (reference sequence). Trimming at V came to 5 bases and at J to 2 bases, leaving 5 bases not matched to a gene. The CDR3 is made up of 15 amino acids. The DNA for the CDR3 is TGTGCCAGCAGCCCAGGGACAGGGGAAAACTATGGCTACACCTTC. This translates into CASSPGTGENYGYTF.

The chain joins TRBV5-3 to TRBJ2-2; D ambiguous. TRBV5-3 is marked as an open reading frame, function uncertain. The CDR3 covers 14 residues. The V end was cut by 4 bases, the J end by 2 bases, with 9 bases between. The CDR3 here is CARSPTSNTGELFF. In DNA form, the CDR3 reads TGTGCCAGAAGCCCTACAAGTAACACCGGGGAGCTGTTTTTT.

V gene TRBV5-1 combines with J gene TRBJ2-5; D may be TRBD2 (6 bases). This CDR3 contains 15 residues. Germline loops: CDR1 SGHRS, CDR2 YFSETQ. V gave up 5 bases and J gave up 1 base, with 15 bases separating them. CDR3 DNA sequence: TGCGCCAGCAGGTCCGGGAGTCTAGGCCAAGAGACCCAGTACTTC. Translation: CASRSGSLGQETQYF.

The chain has TRBV7-2 and TRBJ1-2; D might be TRBD1 (6 bases). The CDR3 has 14 amino acids. V was trimmed by 1 base and J by 3 bases, leaving 9 bases between them. Germline V lookup: CDR1 SGHTA, CDR2 FQGNSA. The CDR3 reads CASSLVDSHYGYTF. The CDR3, as DNA: TGTGCCAGCAGCTTAGTGGACAGCCACTATGGCTACACCTTC.

The chain carries TRBV27 and TRBJ2-3; 8 positions agree with TRBD2. The trim removed 2 bases at V and 4 bases at J, leaving 5 bases unmatched. Germline V gene data show CDR1 as MNHEY and CDR2 as SMNVEV (reference sequence). The CDR3 sequence is 15 residues long. The CDR3 bases are TGTGCCAGCAGTTTAAGGCCGGGAGGGGCAGATACGCAGTATTTT. The encoded protein is CASSLRPGGADTQYF.

V usage is TRBV7-3 and J usage is TRBJ2-5; D call uncertain. The V end lost 5 bases, the J end lost 5 bases, and 9 bases lay between the germline ends. The CDR3 runs 12 residues. The germline V gene encodes CDR1 SGHTA and CDR2 FQGTGA. As DNA, the CDR3 is TGTGCCAGCAGCGCGCAAAGGGAGACCCAGTACTTC. Amino acid sequence: CASSAQRETQYF.

The chain combines TRBV19 with TRBJ2-7, with D possibly matching TRBD2 (5 bases). The germline V and J ends were trimmed by 5 bases and 2 bases, with 10 bases remaining between them. Germline V gene sequence: CDR1 LNHDA, CDR2 SQIVND (reference sequence). The CDR3 consists of 13 residues. CDR3 sequence reads: CASSRTPTYEQYF. As DNA, the CDR3 is TGTGCCAGTAGTCGGACTCCGACCTACGAGCAGTACTTC.

This clone was seen just once. J is TRBJ2-7 and V is TRBV11-1; no clear D gene. Trimming removed 5 bases from V and 2 bases from J, with 13 bases in between. Germline CDR1 and CDR2: SGHAT and FQDESV (reference sequence). This CDR3 has 14 amino acids. In DNA form, the CDR3 reads TGTGCCAGCAGCGCTATTGTAAGAACCTACGAGCAGTACTTC. Its protein product is CASSAIVRTYEQYF.

Regarding this clone: The sample has other DNA sequences that encode this CDR3 too. This chain links TRBV5-5 with TRBJ1-2; D remains unclear. This CDR3 region has 15 residues. Germline CDR1 and CDR2: SGHKS and YYEKEE (reference sequence). The V gene lost 2 bases and the J gene lost 0 bases, with 11 bases spanning the gap. The CDR3 nucleotides are TGTGCCAGCAGCTTAGCCGGCCCGACTAACTATGGCTACACCTTC. The encoded protein is CASSLAGPTNYGYTF.

This clone was seen a single time. The chain joins TRBV5-1 to TRBJ2-7, with TRBD2 identical over 15 bases. CDR3 size: 17 residues. With 0 bases clipped from V and 4 bases from J, the junction kept 5 bases outside the gene matches. CDR1 and CDR2 (germline): SGHRS, YFSETQ. CDR3 coding DNA: TGCGCCAGCAGCTTGGCCTTCGGACTAGCGGGAGGGTACGAGCAGTACTTC. Its protein is CASSLAFGLAGGYEQYF.

The rearrangement uses TRBV4-1 and TRBJ2-3; possibly TRBD1 or TRBD2 for D (5 bases each). The V gene lost 1 base and the J gene lost 6 bases, with 20 bases spanning the gap. Germline lookup yields CDR1 MGHRA and CDR2 YSYEKL. This CDR3 spans 17 amino acids. Here the CDR3 DNA reads TGCGCCAGCAGCCAAGGGGCCCCCGGGACCTTATTGGATACGCAGTATTTT. It encodes CASSQGAPGTLLDTQYF.

This chain connects TRBV21-1 to TRBJ2-1; TRBD1, the D gene given by the table, was not confirmed from the DNA. TRBV21-1 is a known pseudogene. This CDR3 region has 15 residues. DNA for the CDR3: TGTGCCAGCAGCAACAAGAGGACAGGGAGGAATGAGCAGTTCTTC. Translated, it gives CASSNKRTGRNEQFF.

The chain employs TRBV4-3 and TRBJ2-3; 9 bases line up with TRBD1. The CDR3 is 15 residues long. J lost 5 bases, V lost 4 bases, and 7 bases had no gene match. The V gene's germline CDR1 is LGHNA and CDR2 YSLEER. DNA for the CDR3: TGCGCCAGCAGCCTTAAACAGGGGGCTGGAGATACGCAGTATTTT. Encoded protein: CASSLKQGAGDTQYF.

This chain uses TRBV28 with TRBJ1-4; D unresolved. V gave up 7 bases and J gave up 7 bases, with 10 bases separating them. CDR3 size: 12 residues. Germline-derived CDR1 and CDR2 are MDHEN and SYDVKM. The CDR3 DNA is TGTGCCAGCACCCGGGCGGGTGAAAAACTGTTTTTT. Its translation is CASTRAGEKLFF.